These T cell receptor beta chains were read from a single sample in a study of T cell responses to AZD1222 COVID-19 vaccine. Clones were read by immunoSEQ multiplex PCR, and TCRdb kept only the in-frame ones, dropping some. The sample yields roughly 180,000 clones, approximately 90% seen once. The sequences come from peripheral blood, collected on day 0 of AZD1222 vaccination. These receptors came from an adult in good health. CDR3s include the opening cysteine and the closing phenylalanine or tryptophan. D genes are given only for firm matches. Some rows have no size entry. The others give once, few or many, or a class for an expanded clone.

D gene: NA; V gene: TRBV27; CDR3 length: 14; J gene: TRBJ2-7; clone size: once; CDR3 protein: CASSFQTRGYEQYF; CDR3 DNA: TGTGCCAGCAGTTTTCAGACTCGGGGCTACGAGCAGTACTTC
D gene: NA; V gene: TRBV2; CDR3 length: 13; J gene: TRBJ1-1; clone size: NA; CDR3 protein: CASSEQEITEAFF; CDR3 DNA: TGTGCCAGCAGTGAACAGGAAATCACTGAAGCTTTCTTT
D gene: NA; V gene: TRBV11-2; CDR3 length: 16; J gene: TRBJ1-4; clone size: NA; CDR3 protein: CASSLAEEIRDEKLFF; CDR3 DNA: TGTGCCAGCAGCTTAGCGGAGGAAATTAGGGATGAAAAACTGTTTTTT
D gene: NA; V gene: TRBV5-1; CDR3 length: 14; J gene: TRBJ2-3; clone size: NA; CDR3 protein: CASSLAGGTDTQYF; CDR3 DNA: TGCGCCAGCAGCTTAGCGGGCGGCACAGATACGCAGTATTTT
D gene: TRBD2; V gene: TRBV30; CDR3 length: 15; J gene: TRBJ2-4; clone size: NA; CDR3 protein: CAGGDSTIAKNIQYF; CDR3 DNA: TGTGCTGGGGGGGACTCTACTATAGCCAAAAACATTCAGTACTTC
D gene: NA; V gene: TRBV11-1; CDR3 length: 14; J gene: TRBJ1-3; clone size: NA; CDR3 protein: CASSLNQGSDTIYF; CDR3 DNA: TGTGCCAGCAGCTTGAACCAGGGTTCGGACACCATATATTTT
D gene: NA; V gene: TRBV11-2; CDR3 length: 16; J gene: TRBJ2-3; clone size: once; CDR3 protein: CASSLGGTASTDTQYF; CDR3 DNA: TGTGCCAGCAGCTTAGGTGGGACGGCTAGCACAGATACGCAGTATTTT
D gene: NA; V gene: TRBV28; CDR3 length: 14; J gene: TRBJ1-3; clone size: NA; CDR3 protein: CASVLTGTGNTIYF; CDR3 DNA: TGTGCCAGCGTCCTAACAGGGACAGGAAACACCATATATTTT
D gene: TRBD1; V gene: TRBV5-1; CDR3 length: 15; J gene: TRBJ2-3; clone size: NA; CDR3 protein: CASSWTGGRTDTQYF; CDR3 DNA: TGCGCCAGCAGCTGGACAGGGGGCCGGACAGATACGCAGTATTTT
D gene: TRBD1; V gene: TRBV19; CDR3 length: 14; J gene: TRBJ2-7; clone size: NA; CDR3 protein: CASSIGQDRYEQYF; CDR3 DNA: TGTGCCAGTAGTATCGGACAGGATCGTTACGAGCAGTACTTC
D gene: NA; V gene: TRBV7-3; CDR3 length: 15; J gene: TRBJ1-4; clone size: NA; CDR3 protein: CASSLTRETNEKLFF; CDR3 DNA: TGTGCCAGCAGCTTAACCAGAGAAACTAATGAAAAACTGTTTTTT
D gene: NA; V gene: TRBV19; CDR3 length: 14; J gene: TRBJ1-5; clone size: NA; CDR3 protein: CASRPGPGGQPQHF; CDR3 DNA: TGTGCCAGTAGACCCGGACCCGGAGGTCAGCCCCAGCATTTT
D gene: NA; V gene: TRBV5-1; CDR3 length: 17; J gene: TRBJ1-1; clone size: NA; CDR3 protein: CASSLALLTSKNTEAFF; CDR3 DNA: TGCGCCAGCAGCTTGGCGCTCCTAACAAGTAAGAACACTGAAGCTTTCTTT
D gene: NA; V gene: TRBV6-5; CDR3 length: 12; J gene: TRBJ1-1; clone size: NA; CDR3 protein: CASSGRNTEAFF; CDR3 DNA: TGTGCCAGCAGCGGGAGGAACACTGAAGCTTTCTTT
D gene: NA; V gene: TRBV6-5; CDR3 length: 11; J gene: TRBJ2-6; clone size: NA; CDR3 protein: CASRLANVLTF; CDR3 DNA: TGTGCCAGCCGACTGGCCAACGTCCTGACTTTC
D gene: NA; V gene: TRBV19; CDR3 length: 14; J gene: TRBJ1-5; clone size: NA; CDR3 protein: CASSSRAPNQPQHF; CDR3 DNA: TGTGCCAGTAGTTCGAGGGCTCCCAATCAGCCCCAGCATTTT
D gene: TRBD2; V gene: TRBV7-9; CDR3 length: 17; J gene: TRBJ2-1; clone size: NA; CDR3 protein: CASSSMPKRGDVDEQFF; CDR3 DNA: TGTGCCAGCAGCTCGATGCCTAAGCGGGGGGATGTCGATGAGCAGTTCTTC
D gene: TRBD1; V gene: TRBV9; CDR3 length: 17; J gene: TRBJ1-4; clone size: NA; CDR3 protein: CASSGTGTGGTNEKLFF; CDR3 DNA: TGTGCCAGCAGCGGAACCGGGACAGGGGGGACTAATGAAAAACTGTTTTTT
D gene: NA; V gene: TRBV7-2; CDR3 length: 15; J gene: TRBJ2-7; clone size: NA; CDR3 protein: CASSLILWGSGEQYF; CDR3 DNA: TGTGCCAGCAGCTTAATTTTGTGGGGTTCCGGCGAGCAGTACTTC
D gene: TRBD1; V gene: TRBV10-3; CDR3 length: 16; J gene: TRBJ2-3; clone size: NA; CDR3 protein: CAISDLGRGKKDTQYF; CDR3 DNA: TGTGCCATCAGTGATCTGGGCAGGGGGAAAAAAGATACGCAGTATTTT
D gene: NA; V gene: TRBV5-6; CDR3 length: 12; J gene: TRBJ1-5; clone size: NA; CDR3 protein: CASSLFNQPQHF; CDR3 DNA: TGTGCCAGCAGCTTGTTCAATCAGCCCCAGCATTTT
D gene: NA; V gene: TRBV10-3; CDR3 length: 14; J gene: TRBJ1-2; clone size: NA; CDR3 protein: CAISEDREATGYTF; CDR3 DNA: TGTGCCATCAGTGAGGACAGAGAGGCTACCGGCTACACCTTC
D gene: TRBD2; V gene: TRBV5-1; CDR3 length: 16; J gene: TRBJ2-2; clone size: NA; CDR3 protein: CASSLISGGASGELFF; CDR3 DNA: TGCGCCAGCAGCTTGATTAGCGGGGGGGCCTCCGGGGAGCTGTTTTTT
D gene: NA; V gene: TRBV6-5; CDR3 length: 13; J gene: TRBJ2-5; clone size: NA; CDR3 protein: CASRTRGPETQYF; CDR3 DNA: TGTGCCAGCAGGACCAGGGGACCAGAGACCCAGTACTTC
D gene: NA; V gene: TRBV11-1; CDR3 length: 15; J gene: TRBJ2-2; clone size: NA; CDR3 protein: CASSLAGGRSGELFF; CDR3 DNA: TGTGCCAGCAGCTTGGCTGGGGGTCGGTCTGGGGAGCTGTTTTTT
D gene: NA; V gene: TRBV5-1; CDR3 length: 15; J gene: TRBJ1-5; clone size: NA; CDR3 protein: CASSLSGDSNQPQHF; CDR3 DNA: TGCGCCAGCAGCTTGTCCGGGGATAGCAATCAGCCCCAGCATTTT
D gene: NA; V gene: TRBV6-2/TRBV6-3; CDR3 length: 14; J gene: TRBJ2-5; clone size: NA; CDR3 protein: CASSYTGWRETQYF; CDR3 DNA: TGTGCCAGCAGTTACACAGGGTGGCGGGAGACCCAGTACTTC
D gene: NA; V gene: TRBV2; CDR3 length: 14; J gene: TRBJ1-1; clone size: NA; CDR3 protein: CASRREGRTPEAFF; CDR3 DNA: TGTGCCAGCCGGAGGGAGGGCAGGACGCCTGAAGCTTTCTTT
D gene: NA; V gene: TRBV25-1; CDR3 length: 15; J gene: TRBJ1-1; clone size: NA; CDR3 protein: CASSESLVAAPEAFF; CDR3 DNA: TGTGCCAGCAGTGAATCGTTGGTGGCGGCTCCTGAAGCTTTCTTT
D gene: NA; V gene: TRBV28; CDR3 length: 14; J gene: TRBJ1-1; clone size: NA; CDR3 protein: CASSLTEGSTEAFF; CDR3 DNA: TGTGCCAGCAGTTTAACGGAAGGTAGCACTGAAGCTTTCTTT